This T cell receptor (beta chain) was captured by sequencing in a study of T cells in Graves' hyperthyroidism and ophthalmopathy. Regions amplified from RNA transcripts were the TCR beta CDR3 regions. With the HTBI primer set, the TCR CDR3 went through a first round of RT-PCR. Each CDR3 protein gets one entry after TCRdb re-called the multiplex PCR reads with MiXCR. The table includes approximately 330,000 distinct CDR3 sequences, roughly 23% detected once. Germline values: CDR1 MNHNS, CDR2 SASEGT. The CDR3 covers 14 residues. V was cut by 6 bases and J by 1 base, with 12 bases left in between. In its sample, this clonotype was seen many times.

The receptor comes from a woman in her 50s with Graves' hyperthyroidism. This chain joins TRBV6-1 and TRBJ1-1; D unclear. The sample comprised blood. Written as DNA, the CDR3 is TGTGCCAGCAGCACCGGTACCTCGAACACTGAAGCTTTCTTT. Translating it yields CASSTGTSNTEAFF.